The following is a TCR beta chain sequence with its context. The sample belongs to a study of blood T cell repertoires in COVID-19. Germline V gene lookup returns CDR1 WNHNN and CDR2 SYGVQD (reference sequence). Trimming took 5 bases from V and 3 from J; bases not matched to a gene: 10. The CDR3 covers 16 residues. Generated by immunoSEQ multiplex PCR, the TCRdb table keeps only in-frame clones and is missing some. Found here are roughly 120,000 clones, approximately 90% of them singletons; the top ten hold around 2.2%. The sample consisted of peripheral blood. This TCR came from a man in his forties or fifties with COVID-19, enrolled during active disease. The chain couples TRBV10-1 to TRBJ2-3; 8 bases agree with TRBD2. CDR3 in DNA: TGCGCCAGCAGTTATACTAGCGGAGGGGGGACAGATACGCAGTATTTT. This translates into CASSYTSGGGTDTQYF.